These T cell receptor beta chains were read from a single sample in a study of blood T cell repertoires in COVID-19. The repertoire was sequenced with immunoSEQ multiplex PCR; TCRdb's copy has only in-frame clones and lacks some. This sample has 200,000 or so clones; approximately 83% occur once, and the top ten carry roughly 2.3%. The sequencing input was peripheral blood. Source of these receptors: a woman aged 60 to 75 with acute or convalescent COVID-19. CDR3s include the opening cysteine and the closing phenylalanine or tryptophan. Fields, in order: V gene, D gene, CDR3 protein. D genes are given only for firm matches.

TRBV5-6 TRBD1 CASSFGQGQLNYGYTF
TRBV4-1 TRBD1 CASSQDTRQGAYEQYF
TRBV4-1 - CASSQVGTGNTDTQYF
TRBV18 TRBD1 CASSRARQGAFTRDTIYF
TRBV7-2 TRBD2 CASSSGLAGMNEQFF
TRBV9 TRBD1 CASSVTGQPNEKLFF
TRBV6-1 - CASSDRDNSPLHF
TRBV4-2 - CASSQGVSGQPQHF
TRBV29-1 - CSGTVGGQDTQYF
TRBV5-1 - CASSLWGQVQETQYF
TRBV18 - CASSDLLGGQETQYF
TRBV7-8 - CASADGSYGYTF
TRBV2 - CASNSQANQPQHF
TRBV14 TRBD1 CASSPKNAGGYGYTF
TRBV20-1 TRBD2 CSASSSGGLNTGELFF
TRBV28 TRBD2 CASRGTSGVVGEQFF
TRBV5-4 TRBD1 CASSIRQGFSSPLHF
TRBV5-1 TRBD1 CASSLGDRGDETQYF
TRBV19 - CASSRGRGQPQHF
TRBV12-3/TRBV12-4 - CASSSDSYGYTF
TRBV30 TRBD1 CAWGFQGAYNSPLHF
TRBV7-8 TRBD1 CASRNTRTGYTEAFF
TRBV6-5 - CASRDQATTNTIYF
TRBV27 - CASSPEAGWQPQHF
TRBV4-2 TRBD1 CASSVTGTNYGYTF
TRBV4-3 - CASSQDSPIFNSPLHF
TRBV25-1 TRBD1 CASSEDRGSNTEAFF
TRBV28 TRBD1 CASKSTGDNSPLHF
TRBV11-2 TRBD2 CASSLVAGGQETQYF
TRBV20-1 TRBD1 CSASGQGKSYNSPLHF
TRBV15 TRBD1 CATRTGNYGYTF
TRBV6-1 TRBD2 CASSENGGGAAEQFF
TRBV7-3 - CASSLTGVRDTQYF
TRBV30 - CAWGYGGNPLHF
TRBV2 TRBD2 CASKGGTGELFF
TRBV28 TRBD1 CASSEPGQPSKETQYF
TRBV11-2 - CASSLGSPRTDTQYF
TRBV30 - CAWTTGIFSPLHF
TRBV4-1 TRBD1 CASSQDRGQGFLKAFF
TRBV30 - CAWSLQGSYEKLFF
TRBV9 TRBD2 CASSVVSGGYNEQFF